This T cell receptor (beta chain) is from a study of CD8 T cells in Susac syndrome. V lost 0 bases, J lost 6 bases, and 7 bases lay in between. The CDR3 is 12 residues long. CDR1 and CDR2 from the germline V gene are SGHTS and YDEGEE. This clonotype occurred a few times. An amount of RNA that ranged from roughly 0.45 to 1 ug was reverse transcribed with random hexamers. TCRdb analysed the immunoSEQ multiplex PCR reads with MiXCR anew, one entry per CDR3 protein. The sample includes fewer than 250,000 distinct CDR3 sequences, about 93% of them seen just once. The V call is TRBV5-8, the J call TRBJ2-7; no reliable D call. The sequence was obtained from a human donor with multiple sclerosis. The sample was CD8+ T cells from PBMCs. CDR3 coding DNA: TGTGCCAGCAGCTTGGGAGGCCCCGAGCAGTACTTC. It codes for CASSLGGPEQYF.